The present TCR beta chain was sequenced within a study of T-cell reconstitution after alpha-beta-depleted transplantation in children. Preparation of the TCRbeta library was carried out with unique molecular identifiers. One entry per CDR3 protein results from TCRdb running MiXCR on the PCR reads. The sample yields around 680,000 distinct CDR3 sequences, around 17% seen once. CDR1 is SGHTA, CDR2 FQGNSA, per germline. V was shortened by 5 bases and J by 6 bases, with 16 bases between the two germline ends. The CDR3 extends over 14 amino acids. This clonotype was observed a handful of times. The material sequenced was PBMCs from the stem cell graft donor, taken from the stem cell graft. The V gene is TRBV7-2, the J gene TRBJ1-2; D is perhaps TRBD1 (6 bases). This receptor was taken from a human donor who donated a stem cell graft to a child with acute myeloid leukemia. CDR3 DNA sequence: TGTGCCAGCAGCCCCGTCGGGGGCCTAGATGGCTACACCTTC. It translates to CASSPVGGLDGYTF.